The 7 T cell receptor beta chains in this list originate from one sample, sequenced in a study of T-cell reconstitution after alpha-beta-depleted transplantation in children (dated by TCRdb to 2016 to 2017). Preparation of the library involved PCR. The sequencer was an Illumina HiSeq 2500. TCR library preparation used molecular barcoding, with unique molecular identifiers applied to normalize quantification of the TCRbeta repertoire. The public sequencing data were trimmed at Q25 with fastp and processed into clonotypes with MiXCR by TCRdb, which kept only in-frame beta chains. One record per CDR3 amino acid sequence lists the most common genes and DNA. The sample yields some 100,000 distinct CDR3 sequences; less than 25% were counted once. Roughly 23% of the sample is in the top ten clones. This specimen's treatment or condition label, per the study, means: allogeneic hematopoietic cell transplantation with graft depleted of TCRalphabeta T cells and CD19 B cells.

The sequencing used PBMCs, collected before TCRalphabeta/CD19-depleted stem cell transplant. The receptors shown here come from a boy aged 2-15 years with acute lymphoblastic leukemia, due to receive a stem cell transplant.

The V call is TRBV27, the J call TRBJ2-7; D perhaps matches TRBD1 (6 bases). Germline V gene sequence: CDR1 MNHEY, CDR2 SMNVEV (reference sequence). There are 14 residues in the CDR3. V was clipped by 6 bases and J by 2 bases, with 14 bases between them. CDR3 protein: CASRGNRDTYEQYF. The CDR3 coding sequence is TGTGCCAGCAGGGGTAACAGGGATACCTACGAGCAGTACTTC.

This clonotype was detected a few times. V gene TRBV28 combines with J gene TRBJ2-1, with D perhaps TRBD1 or TRBD2 (6 bases each). Germline CDR1 reads MDHEN; CDR2 reads SYDVKM. The CDR3 is 15 amino acids. Trimming pared 3 bases from V and 5 bases from J, leaving 14 bases between. Here the CDR3 reads CASSFGGGSHNEQFF. CDR3 nucleotide sequence: TGTGCCAGCAGTTTTGGAGGGGGTTCTCACAATGAGCAGTTCTTC.

The chain couples TRBV3-1 to TRBJ1-6; D is unresolved. The germline gives CDR1 LGHDT, CDR2 YNNKEL (reference sequence). Deletions cut 1 base from V and 10 bases from J, with 5 bases between. The CDR3 totals 12 residues. The DNA of the CDR3 is TGTGCCAGCAGCCAAGTGGGATCACCCCTCCACTTT. Translation gives CASSQVGSPLHF.

This clonotype was seen a few times. The chain carries TRBV4-3 and TRBJ2-7; possible D gene TRBD1, 5 bases. CDR1 LGHNA and CDR2 YSLEER come from the germline V gene. The CDR3 totals 16 residues. Trimming removed 0 bases from V and 2 bases from J, with 14 bases in between. The CDR3 DNA reads TGCGCCAGCAGCCAAGAATTCGACAGTGGGACCTACGAGCAGTACTTC. It specifies CASSQEFDSGTYEQYF.

This chain links TRBV14 with TRBJ1-1; 8 bases are a match to TRBD1. CDR1 is SGHDN, CDR2 FVKESK, per germline. V lost 4 bases, J lost 1 base, and 14 bases stayed unmatched. This CDR3 has 18 residues. The CDR3 region is CASSLRTGGVQENTEAFF. CDR3 in DNA: TGTGCCAGCAGCCTCCGAACAGGGGGTGTTCAGGAGAACACTGAAGCTTTCTTT.

The genes are TRBV28 and TRBJ2-1, with 9 bases that match TRBD2. The V segment lost 0 bases and the J segment 7 bases; nucleotides outside the gene matches: 4. The CDR3 is made up of 15 amino acids. CDR1 and CDR2 from the germline V gene are MDHEN and SYDVKM. CDR3 amino acids: CASSLWAGGRNEQFF. CDR3 nucleotides: TGTGCCAGCAGTTTATGGGCGGGAGGGCGTAATGAGCAGTTCTTC.

This chain links TRBV28 with TRBJ2-4, with 7 bases fitting TRBD1. Germline loops: CDR1 MDHEN, CDR2 SYDVKM. Trimming cost V 2 bases and J 6 bases; bases outside gene matches: 7. The CDR3 is made up of 15 amino acids. DNA for the CDR3: TGTGCCAGCAGTTTAAACGGGGACAGACTAAACATTCAGTACTTC. This gives the protein CASSLNGDRLNIQYF.